Listed here is a single T cell receptor (beta chain). This receptor's antigen is unknown. No base quality values were provided; no much bigger clone lies one nucleotide off. To demonstrate the VDJtools post-analysis software, the study profiled TCR beta repertoires from the peripheral blood of around 13 young patients with multiple sclerosis. The multiple sclerosis patients were children and adolescents between roughly 6 and 16 years of age. The library was obtained by PCR. Sequencing took place on an Illumina HiSeq 2500. Unique molecular identifiers were incorporated into TCR beta cDNA libraries to reduce PCR and sequencing biases. Per 1 to 10 million input T cells, approximately 500,000 cDNA molecules were obtained, such that each molecule approximated one T cell. The same protocol used for the earlier healthy control dataset was applied to prepare and sequence the patient libraries. Within a given batch, samples were prepared together, multiplexed and sequenced on the same HiSeq lane. The paper's data handling went like this. MIGEC was used to process the raw barcoded reads, and molecular identifier groups with only a single read were discarded before consensus assembly and CDR3 extraction. VDJtools was used for post-analysis of the clonotype tables, with diversity normalized by down-sampling every dataset to the smallest sample size. To correct batch-related cross-sample contamination, repertoire overlap clustering matched CDR3 amino acid sequences but not nucleotide sequences. The public reads were reanalyzed by TCRdb: fastp trimming at Q25, MiXCR alignment, in-frame beta chains only. CDR3 protein sequences are deduplicated, and each keeps its most common genes and DNA. TCRdb's processing, not the authors' own work, is the source of the V and J calls. The sample yields approximately 730,000 distinct CDR3 sequences; approximately 44% were counted once. The ten largest account for just under 5% of the sample.

The data are from a study of post-analysis software for immune sequencing data (dated by TCRdb to 2014 to 2015). With regard to the full study: The recorded disease courses included relapsing-remitting, secondary progressive and progressive-relapsing multiple sclerosis, and some patients had no subtype annotation. The patient repertoires were compared against approximately eleven previously published healthy control repertoires obtained from donors aged roughly 6 to 28 years. A subset of samples was prepared in parallel using single-end sample barcoding, then pooled and co-amplified after Illumina adapter ligation.

Paper-wide results and their limitations: Direct clustering with F measure revealed strong co-clustering of samples prepared in the same batch, which led to a batch-effect correction. The multiple sclerosis patient group was slightly younger than the control group. Normalized Chao1 diversity was significantly lower in multiple sclerosis patients than controls, suggesting substantial peripheral T-cell clonal expansion.

The TCR sequence derives from a girl under 18 with multiple sclerosis. Sequenced: blood.

At the DNA level, the sequence is TGTGCCAGCAGTCGATCTGGGGCCAACGTCCTGACTTTC. The resulting protein is CASSRSGANVLTF. The chain is assembled from TRBV12-3 or TRBV12-4 and TRBJ2-6; a confident D gene designation cannot be given. The germline ends are 3 bases apart after V is trimmed by 5 bases and J by 1 base. From the cysteine through the phenylalanine, the CDR3 covers 13 amino acids. The retained sequence is limited to the CDR3, 39 bases, with the frame set at the first base.